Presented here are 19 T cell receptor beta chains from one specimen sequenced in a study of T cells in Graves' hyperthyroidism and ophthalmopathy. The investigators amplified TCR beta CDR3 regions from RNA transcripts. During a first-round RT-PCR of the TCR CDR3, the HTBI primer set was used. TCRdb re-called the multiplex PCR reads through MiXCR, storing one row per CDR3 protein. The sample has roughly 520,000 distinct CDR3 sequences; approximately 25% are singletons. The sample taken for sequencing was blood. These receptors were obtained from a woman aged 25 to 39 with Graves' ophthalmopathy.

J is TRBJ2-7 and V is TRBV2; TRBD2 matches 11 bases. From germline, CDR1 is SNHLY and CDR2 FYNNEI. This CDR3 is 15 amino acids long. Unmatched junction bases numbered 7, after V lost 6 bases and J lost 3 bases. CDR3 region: CASRTGTSGFYEQYF. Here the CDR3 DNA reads TGTGCCAGCAGGACCGGGACTAGCGGTTTCTACGAGCAGTACTTC. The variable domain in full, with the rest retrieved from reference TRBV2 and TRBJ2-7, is EPEVTQTPSHQVTQMGQEVILRCVPISNHLYFYWYRQILGQKVEFLVSFYNNEISEKSEIFDDQFSVERPDGSNFTLKIRSTKLEDSAMYFCASRTGTSGFYEQYFGPGTRLTVT.

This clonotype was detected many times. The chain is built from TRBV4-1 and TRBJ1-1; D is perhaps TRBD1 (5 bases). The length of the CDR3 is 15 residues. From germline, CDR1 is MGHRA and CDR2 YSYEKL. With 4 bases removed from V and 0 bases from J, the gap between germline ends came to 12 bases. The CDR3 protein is CASSLEEGMNTEAFF. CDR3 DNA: TGCGCCAGCAGCCTAGAGGAGGGGATGAACACTGAAGCTTTCTTT.

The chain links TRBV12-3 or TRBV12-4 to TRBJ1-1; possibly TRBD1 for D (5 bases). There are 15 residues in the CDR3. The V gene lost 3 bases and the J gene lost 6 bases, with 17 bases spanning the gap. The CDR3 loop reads CASSFQRGGKAEAFF. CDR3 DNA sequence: TGTGCCAGCAGTTTTCAGAGGGGTGGGAAGGCTGAAGCTTTCTTT.

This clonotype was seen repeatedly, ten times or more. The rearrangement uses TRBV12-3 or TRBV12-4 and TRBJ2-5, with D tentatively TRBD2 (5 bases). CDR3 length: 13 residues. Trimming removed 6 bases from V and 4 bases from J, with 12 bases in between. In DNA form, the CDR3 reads TGTGCCAGCAGAACTGACGCGGGAGAGACCCAGTACTTC. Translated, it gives CASRTDAGETQYF.

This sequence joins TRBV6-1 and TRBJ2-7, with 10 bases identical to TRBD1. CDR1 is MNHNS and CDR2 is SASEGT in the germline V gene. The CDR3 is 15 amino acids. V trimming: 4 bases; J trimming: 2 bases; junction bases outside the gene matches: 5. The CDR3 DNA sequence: TGTGCCAGCAGTGCGCGAGGGACAGGGGCCTACGAGCAGTACTTC. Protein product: CASSARGTGAYEQYF.

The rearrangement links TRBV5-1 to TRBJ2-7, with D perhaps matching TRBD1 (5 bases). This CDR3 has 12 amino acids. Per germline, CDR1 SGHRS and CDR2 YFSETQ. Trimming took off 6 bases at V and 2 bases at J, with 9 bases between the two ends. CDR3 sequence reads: CASTDIAYEQYF. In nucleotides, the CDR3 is TGCGCCAGCACGGACATAGCCTACGAGCAGTACTTC.

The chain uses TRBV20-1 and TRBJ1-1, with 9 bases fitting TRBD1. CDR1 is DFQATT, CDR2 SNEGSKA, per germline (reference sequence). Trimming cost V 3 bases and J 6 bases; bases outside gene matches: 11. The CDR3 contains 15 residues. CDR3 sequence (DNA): TGCAGTGCTAGGATATTGGGACAGGGACGAGCTGAAGCTTTCTTT. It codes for CSARILGQGRAEAFF.

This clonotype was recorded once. In DNA form, the CDR3 reads TGTGCCAGCAGTGCCCGGTTAAATTGGGGCTACACCTTC. Translating it yields CASSARLNWGYTF. The genes are TRBV6-1 and TRBJ1-2; D remains ambiguous. The ends were cut back, 4 bases at V and 8 bases at J, with 14 bases in the middle. Germline CDR1 and CDR2: MNHNS and SASEGT. This CDR3 region has 13 residues.

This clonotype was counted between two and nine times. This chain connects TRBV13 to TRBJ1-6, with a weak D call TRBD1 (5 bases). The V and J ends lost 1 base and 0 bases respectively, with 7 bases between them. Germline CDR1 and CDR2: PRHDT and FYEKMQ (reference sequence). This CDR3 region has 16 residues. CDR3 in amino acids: CASSLEGSSYNSPLHF. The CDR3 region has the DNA TGTGCCAGCAGCTTAGAGGGGAGCTCCTATAATTCACCCCTCCACTTT.

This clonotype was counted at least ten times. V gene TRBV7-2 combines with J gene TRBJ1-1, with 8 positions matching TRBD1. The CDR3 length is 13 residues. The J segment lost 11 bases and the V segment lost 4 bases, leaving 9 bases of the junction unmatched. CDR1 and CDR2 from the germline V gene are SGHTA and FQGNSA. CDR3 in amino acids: CASSSWTGSRAFF. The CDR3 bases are TGTGCCAGCAGCTCCTGGACAGGGTCGCGGGCTTTCTTT.

The chain's CDR3 is CASSERDLHAIYF. In DNA form, the CDR3 reads TGTGCCAGCAGTGAACGGGACTTACACGCCATATATTTT. The gene calls are TRBV12-3 or TRBV12-4 and TRBJ1-3; D is perhaps TRBD1 (5 bases). Trimming removed 5 bases from V and 11 bases from J, with 16 bases in between. This CDR3 is built from 13 residues.

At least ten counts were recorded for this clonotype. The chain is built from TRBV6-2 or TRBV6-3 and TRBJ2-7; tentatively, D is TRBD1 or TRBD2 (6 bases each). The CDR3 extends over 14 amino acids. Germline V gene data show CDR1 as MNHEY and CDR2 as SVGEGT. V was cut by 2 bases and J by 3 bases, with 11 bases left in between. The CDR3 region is CASSYEGGGYEQYF. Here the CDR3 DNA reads TGTGCCAGCAGTTACGAGGGGGGCGGCTACGAGCAGTACTTC.

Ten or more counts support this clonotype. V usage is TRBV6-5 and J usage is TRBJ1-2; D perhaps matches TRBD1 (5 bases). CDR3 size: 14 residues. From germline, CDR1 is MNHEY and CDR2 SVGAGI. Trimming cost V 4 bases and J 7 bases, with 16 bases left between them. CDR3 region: CASSFPGKLSGYTF. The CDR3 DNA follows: TGTGCCAGCAGTTTTCCAGGGAAGTTGTCTGGCTACACCTTC.

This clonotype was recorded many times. The CDR3 loop reads CASSYSFDPNAGAFF. The CDR3 region has the DNA TGTGCCAGCAGTTACTCGTTCGACCCCAACGCAGGAGCTTTCTTT. The gene calls are TRBV6-5 and TRBJ1-1; D is unresolved. Germline V CDR1 and CDR2: MNHEY, SVGAGI. CDR3 length equals 15 residues. Trimming removed 0 bases at V and 10 bases at J, with 18 bases between.

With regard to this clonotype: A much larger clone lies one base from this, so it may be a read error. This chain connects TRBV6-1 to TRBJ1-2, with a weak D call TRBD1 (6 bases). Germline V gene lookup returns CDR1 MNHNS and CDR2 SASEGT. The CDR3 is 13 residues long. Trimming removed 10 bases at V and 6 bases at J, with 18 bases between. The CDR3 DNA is TGTGCCAACAGCGAACTACAGGGAAATGGCTACACCTTC. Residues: CANSELQGNGYTF.

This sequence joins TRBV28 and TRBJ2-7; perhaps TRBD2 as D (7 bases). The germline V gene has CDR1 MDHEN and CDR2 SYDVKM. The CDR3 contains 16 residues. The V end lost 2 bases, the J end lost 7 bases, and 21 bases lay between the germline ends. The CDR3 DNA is TGTGCCAGCAGTTTACCTCAACGGGGGGCTCGAAGAGAGCAGTACTTC. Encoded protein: CASSLPQRGARREQYF.

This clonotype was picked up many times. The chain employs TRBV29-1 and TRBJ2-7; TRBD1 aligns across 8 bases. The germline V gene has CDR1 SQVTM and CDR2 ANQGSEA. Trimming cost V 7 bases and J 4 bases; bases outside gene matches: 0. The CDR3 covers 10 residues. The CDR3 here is CSDRGYEQYF. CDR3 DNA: TGCAGCGACAGGGGGTACGAGCAGTACTTC.

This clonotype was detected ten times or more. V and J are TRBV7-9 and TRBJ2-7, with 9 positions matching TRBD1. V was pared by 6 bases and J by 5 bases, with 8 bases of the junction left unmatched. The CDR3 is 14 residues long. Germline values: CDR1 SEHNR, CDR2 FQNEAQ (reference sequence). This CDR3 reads CASSEQGAADEQYF. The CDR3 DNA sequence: TGTGCCAGCAGTGAACAGGGGGCAGCGGACGAGCAGTACTTC.

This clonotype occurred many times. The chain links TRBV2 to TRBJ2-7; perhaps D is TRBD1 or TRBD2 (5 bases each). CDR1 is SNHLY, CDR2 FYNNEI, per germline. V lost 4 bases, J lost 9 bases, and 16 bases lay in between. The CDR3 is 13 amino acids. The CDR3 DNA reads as TGTGCCAGCAGTGTAGGGACCTCCATCCGGCAGTACTTC. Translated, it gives CASSVGTSIRQYF.